These 29 T cell receptor beta chains were all obtained from the same sample, sequenced in a study of T cell changes during pregnancy in multiple sclerosis. Repertoires were generated with immunoSEQ multiplex PCR, while TCRdb's copy carries only in-frame clones and drops some. The repertoire holds over 90,000 clones, with just over 90% as singletons. Sequences were derived from peripheral blood, sampled in the second trimester of pregnancy. The receptors stem from a female donor in good health, enrolled as a control in a pregnancy study.

The J gene is TRBJ2-1, the V gene TRBV6-6; D unclear. This CDR3 has 16 residues. Germline CDR1 MNHNY, CDR2 SVGAGI (reference sequence). The V end lost 5 bases, the J end lost 1 base, and 15 bases lay between the germline ends. This CDR3 is CASSRPEQSSYNEQFF. In DNA, the CDR3 is TGTGCCAGCAGTCGGCCGGAGCAGAGTTCCTACAATGAGCAGTTCTTC.

The chain has TRBV2 and TRBJ1-1; the match to TRBD1 covers 7 bases. The junction had 9 bases not matched to a gene; V was cut back by 6 bases and J by 2 bases. CDR1 and CDR2 (germline): SNHLY, FYNNEI. The CDR3 is 15 amino acids. The CDR3 loop reads CASSFAGTENTEAFF. The CDR3 region has the DNA TGTGCCAGCAGCTTCGCCGGGACAGAAAACACTGAAGCTTTCTTT.

This chain joins TRBV4-3 and TRBJ2-3; D is perhaps TRBD1 (6 bases). Germline lookup yields CDR1 LGHNA and CDR2 YSLEER. This CDR3 is built from 15 residues. Trimming left V 1 base short and J 0 bases short, with 8 bases between. The CDR3 DNA sequence: TGCGCCAGCAGCCAAGGACAGGTCAGCACAGATACGCAGTATTTT. Translation: CASSQGQVSTDTQYF.

The chain couples TRBV7-2 to TRBJ1-4; possibly TRBD1 for D (5 bases). The CDR3 is 15 residues long. Looked up from germline, CDR1 is SGHTA and CDR2 is FQGNSA. V gave up 4 bases and J gave up 7 bases, with 16 bases separating them. CDR3 sequence: CASSSVGGLGEKLFF. The CDR3 DNA reads TGTGCCAGCAGCTCCGTGGGGGGACTGGGTGAAAAACTGTTTTTT.

V is TRBV28 and J is TRBJ2-3; 12 positions match TRBD2. Germline CDR1 reads MDHEN; CDR2 reads SYDVKM. The CDR3 extends over 16 amino acids. Trimming removed 5 bases from V and 3 bases from J; junction bases left unmatched: 6. CDR3 nucleotides: TGTGCCAGCAGTCCAGGACTAGCGGGGACAACAGATACGCAGTATTTT. This sequence encodes CASSPGLAGTTDTQYF.

The chain employs TRBV5-1 and TRBJ2-7; weak D call: TRBD1 (5 bases). This CDR3 comprises 15 residues. CDR1 SGHRS and CDR2 YFSETQ come from the germline V gene. V shed 4 bases and J shed 2 bases, with 16 bases lying between them. The DNA for the CDR3 is TGCGCCAGCAGCCGCGAGGTAGGGGCTGCCTACGAGCAGTACTTC. Its protein product is CASSREVGAAYEQYF.

The DNA of the CDR3 is TGTGCCAGCAGACCCGGGACAGGGGGCTATCAGCCCCAGCATTTT. Amino acids: CASRPGTGGYQPQHF. The V and J genes are TRBV27 and TRBJ1-5, with TRBD1 matching over 12 bases. Germline values: CDR1 MNHEY, CDR2 SMNVEV (reference sequence). The CDR3 loop spans 15 amino acids. Trimming at V came to 6 bases and at J to 5 bases, leaving 5 bases not matched to a gene.

This clone has only one observation. The chain recombines TRBV4-1 with TRBJ2-7; D is possibly TRBD1 (6 bases). This CDR3 has 13 residues. Germline values: CDR1 MGHRA, CDR2 YSYEKL. Trimming cost V 4 bases and J 4 bases, with 11 bases left between them. The CDR3 loop is CASSPPGVYEQYF. CDR3 bases: TGCGCCAGCAGCCCCCCAGGGGTATACGAGCAGTACTTC.

The gene calls are TRBV2 and TRBJ2-7, with 7 bases identical to TRBD1. The CDR3 contains 14 residues. Per the germline V gene, CDR1 is SNHLY and CDR2 is FYNNEI. With V trimmed by 6 bases and J by 0 bases, 5 bases remained unmatched. CDR3 in amino acids: CASRLQGSSYEQYF. The DNA of the CDR3 is TGTGCCAGCAGGTTACAGGGGAGCTCCTACGAGCAGTACTTC.

In DNA form, the CDR3 reads TGTGCCAGCAGCTCCTCGACAGGGGCCCTGGGGACTAGCGGTGAGCAGTACTTC. Protein: CASSSSTGALGTSGEQYF. The rearrangement joins TRBV7-9 to TRBJ2-7, with TRBD2 matching 11 bases. CDR3 length: 18 amino acids. The junction had 18 bases not matched to a gene; V was cut back by 4 bases and J by 7 bases. Germline values: CDR1 SEHNR, CDR2 FQNEAQ (reference sequence). Combining the CDR3 with reference TRBV7-9 and TRBJ2-7 gives the whole variable domain DTGVSQNPRHKITKRGQNVTFRCDPISEHNRLYWYRQTLGQGPEFLTYFQNEAQLEKSRLLSDRFSAERPKGSFSTLEIQRTEQGDSAMYLCASSSSTGALGTSGEQYFGPGTRLTVT.

The chain uses TRBV28 and TRBJ1-3; D possibly corresponds to TRBD1 (5 bases). The CDR3 is 16 amino acids. Germline V gene lookup returns CDR1 MDHEN and CDR2 SYDVKM. V shed 4 bases and J shed 0 bases, with 13 bases lying between them. The CDR3 sequence: CASSSLLTVSGNTIYF. In nucleotides, the CDR3 is TGTGCCAGCAGTTCACTCCTGACAGTCTCTGGAAACACCATATATTTT.

The rearrangement joins TRBV5-8 to TRBJ2-3, with TRBD2 matching over 13 bases. CDR1 and CDR2 from the germline V gene are SGHTS and YDEGEE. Unmatched junction bases numbered 4, after V lost 2 bases and J lost 4 bases. There are 16 residues in the CDR3. The CDR3 is CASSFRTSGSSDTQYF. CDR3 DNA sequence: TGTGCCAGCAGCTTCAGGACTAGCGGGAGCTCAGATACGCAGTATTTT. Drawing the rest from reference TRBV5-8 and TRBJ2-3, the complete variable domain is EAGVTQSPTHLIKTRGQQATLRCSPISGHTSVYWYQQALGLGLQFLLWYDEGEERNRGNFPPRFSGRQFPNYSSELNVNALELEDSALYLCASSFRTSGSSDTQYFGPGTRLTVL.

This chain connects TRBV27 to TRBJ2-4; TRBD2 agrees at 8 bases. CDR3 size: 16 residues. Germline values: CDR1 MNHEY, CDR2 SMNVEV (reference sequence). V lost 3 bases to trimming and J lost 4 bases; unmatched junction nucleotides: 8. The CDR3 is CASSFTSGAFKNIQYF. The CDR3 DNA reads TGTGCCAGCAGTTTCACTAGCGGAGCCTTTAAAAACATTCAGTACTTC.

The gene calls are TRBV6-1 and TRBJ2-2; D possibly corresponds to TRBD2 (6 bases). Germline V gives CDR1 MNHNS, CDR2 SASEGT. Trimming removed 0 bases from V and 4 bases from J, with 6 bases in between. The CDR3 is 14 residues long. The CDR3 region has the DNA TGTGCCAGCAGTGAAGCCGGGGGCACCGGGGAGCTGTTTTTT. Its protein is CASSEAGGTGELFF.

The chain employs TRBV6-5 and TRBJ1-2; weak D call: TRBD1 (5 bases). The V and J ends lost 1 base and 4 bases respectively, with 13 bases between them. The CDR3 sequence is 15 residues long. Looked up from germline, CDR1 is MNHEY and CDR2 is SVGAGI. This CDR3 is CASSYLGGAGYGYTF. Here the CDR3 DNA reads TGTGCCAGCAGTTACTTGGGCGGGGCCGGCTATGGCTACACCTTC.

The chain couples TRBV5-4 to TRBJ2-3, with D possibly matching TRBD2 (6 bases). Between the trimmed V and J ends, which lost 4 bases and 0 bases, there was a span of 24 bases. Germline CDR1 SGHNT, CDR2 YYREEE (reference sequence). CDR3 length: 19 amino acids. The CDR3: CASSLLTARGRFSTDTQYF. CDR3 DNA sequence: TGTGCCAGCAGCCTTCTGACTGCGCGGGGACGTTTTAGCACAGATACGCAGTATTTT.

The V call is TRBV6-1, the J call TRBJ2-3, with D possibly TRBD1 on 6 matching bases. This CDR3 has 14 amino acids. Germline assignment: CDR1 MNHNS and CDR2 SASEGT. V was clipped by 6 bases and J by 0 bases, with 10 bases between them. The CDR3 coding sequence is TGTGCCAGCAGCCGGACAGCTAGCACAGATACGCAGTATTTT. Its translation is CASSRTASTDTQYF.

This rearrangement joins TRBV7-9 to TRBJ1-1, with D maybe TRBD1 (5 bases). Germline CDR1 is SEHNR and CDR2 is FQNEAQ (reference sequence). The CDR3 runs 16 residues. Trimming took off 5 bases at V and 1 base at J, with 17 bases between the two ends. CDR3 protein: CASSPKSAGGNTEAFF. The CDR3 DNA reads as TGTGCCAGCAGCCCAAAGTCGGCGGGGGGGAACACTGAAGCTTTCTTT. Full variable domain (rest looked up from reference TRBV7-9 and TRBJ1-1): DTGVSQNPRHKITKRGQNVTFRCDPISEHNRLYWYRQTLGQGPEFLTYFQNEAQLEKSRLLSDRFSAERPKGSFSTLEIQRTEQGDSAMYLCASSPKSAGGNTEAFFGQGTRLTVV.

The genes are TRBV5-1 and TRBJ2-6, with TRBD1 matching 7 bases. Germline lookup yields CDR1 SGHRS and CDR2 YFSETQ. The trim removed 1 base at V and 0 bases at J, leaving 10 bases unmatched. The CDR3 loop spans 19 amino acids. CDR3 in DNA: TGCGCCAGCAGCTTGACAGGGGCTGGTAGGGGCTCTGGGGCCAACGTCCTGACTTTC. Protein product: CASSLTGAGRGSGANVLTF.

The chain has TRBV20-1 and TRBJ1-1; 7 bases are a match to TRBD1. Trimming removed 6 bases from V and 6 bases from J; junction bases left unmatched: 4. The CDR3 has 11 residues. Germline CDR1 and CDR2: DFQATT and SNEGSKA (reference sequence). The CDR3: CSARGMSEAFF. For the CDR3, the DNA is TGCAGTGCCAGGGGGATGTCTGAAGCTTTCTTT.

The gene calls are TRBV19 and TRBJ2-5; D not certain. CDR3 length equals 15 residues. Trimming shortened V by 1 base and J by 4 bases, and 13 bases separated the two germline ends. The germline gives CDR1 LNHDA, CDR2 SQIVND (reference sequence). Written as DNA, the CDR3 is TGTGCCAGTAGTATAGTCTTTTGGTCGGGAGAGACCCAGTACTTC. The encoded protein is CASSIVFWSGETQYF.

The rearrangement uses TRBV4-3 and TRBJ1-4; 7 nucleotides line up with TRBD1. CDR1 LGHNA and CDR2 YSLEER come from the germline V gene. CDR3 size: 15 residues. Trimming took 0 bases from V and 7 from J; bases not matched to a gene: 5. The CDR3 reads CASSQDTGQSEKLFF. The CDR3 DNA is TGCGCCAGCAGCCAAGATACGGGACAGTCTGAAAAACTGTTTTTT.

The chain carries TRBV19 and TRBJ1-5, with D perhaps TRBD1 (5 bases). The CDR3 consists of 14 residues. The V end lost 8 bases, the J end lost 0 bases, and 11 bases lay between the germline ends. Germline values: CDR1 LNHDA, CDR2 SQIVND (reference sequence). The CDR3 loop is CASRDFFSNQPQHF. In DNA form, the CDR3 reads TGTGCCAGTCGGGACTTTTTTAGCAATCAGCCCCAGCATTTT.

The chain recombines TRBV7-9 with TRBJ2-7; tentative D call: TRBD2 (6 bases). Germline lookup yields CDR1 SEHNR and CDR2 FQNEAQ (reference sequence). This CDR3 has 16 amino acids. Trimming shortened V by 5 bases and J by 7 bases, and 24 bases separated the two germline ends. CDR3 bases: TGTGCCAGCAGCCCACCGGGAAGGGGAGGTGAAGGAGAGCAGTACTTC. It yields the protein CASSPPGRGGEGEQYF. Supplemented by reference TRBV7-9 and TRBJ2-7, the full variable domain reads DTGVSQNPRHKITKRGQNVTFRCDPISEHNRLYWYRQTLGQGPEFLTYFQNEAQLEKSRLLSDRFSAERPKGSFSTLEIQRTEQGDSAMYLCASSPPGRGGEGEQYFGPGTRLTVT.

V is TRBV7-2 and J is TRBJ1-1, with D hard to call. V was shortened by 3 bases and J by 0 bases, with 5 bases between the two germline ends. CDR1 is SGHTA, CDR2 FQGNSA, per germline. This CDR3 is built from 13 residues. In nucleotides, the CDR3 is TGTGCCAGCAGCTTTCACTTGAACACTGAAGCTTTCTTT. Amino acids: CASSFHLNTEAFF.

V usage is TRBV25-1 and J usage is TRBJ1-1; D is perhaps TRBD1 (5 bases). V lost 7 bases and J lost 1, with 13 bases in between. Germline V gene data show CDR1 as MGHDK and CDR2 as SYGVNS. This CDR3 spans 14 amino acids. CDR3: CASTEGVGNTEAFF. The CDR3 region has the DNA TGTGCCAGCACCGAAGGGGTGGGGAACACTGAAGCTTTCTTT.

The chain carries TRBV28 and TRBJ2-3, with TRBD2 matching over 9 bases. V lost 2 bases, J lost 3 bases, and 6 bases stayed unmatched. This CDR3 region has 16 residues. From germline, CDR1 is MDHEN and CDR2 SYDVKM. CDR3 nucleotide sequence: TGTGCCAGCAGTTTAGCGGGAGGGCCCCCTACAGATACGCAGTATTTT. Its protein product is CASSLAGGPPTDTQYF.

The chain is built from TRBV6-5 and TRBJ2-7; D gene ambiguous. This CDR3 comprises 14 residues. V was clipped by 2 bases and J by 3 bases, with 11 bases between them. CDR1 and CDR2 from the germline V gene are MNHEY and SVGAGI. The CDR3 bases are TGTGCCAGCAGTTACCGCGGCGGCTTCTACGAGCAGTACTTC. It specifies CASSYRGGFYEQYF.

The chain carries TRBV13 and TRBJ1-1; TRBD1 agrees at 7 bases. Trimming cost V 5 bases and J 8 bases; bases outside gene matches: 14. The CDR3 spans 15 residues. Germline CDR1 reads PRHDT; CDR2 reads FYEKMQ (reference sequence). The CDR3 DNA follows: TGTGCCAGCAGCAGGGGGCAGGGGAGGAGGTCGGAAGCTTTCTTT. This sequence encodes CASSRGQGRRSEAFF.